One and the same sample provided the 22 T cell receptor beta chains below, sequenced in a study of early stage breast cancer tumors. Libraries were prepared by immunoSEQ multiplex PCR; TCRdb keeps only in-frame clonotypes and omits some of them. The sample holds about 69,000 clones; around 80% are singletons and the top ten take 4.7%. Sequences were obtained from blood. Receptor source: a person aged 40 to 49 with breast cancer.

This chain's CDR3 is CASSPPRDEQFF. CDR3 nucleotide sequence: TGTGCCAGCAGCCCCCCGCGGGACGAGCAGTTCTTC. The chain is built from TRBV5-6 and TRBJ2-1; D perhaps matches TRBD2 (6 bases). This CDR3 is 12 amino acids long. V lost 4 bases to trimming and J lost 10 bases, with 12 bases between them. Germline CDR1 SGHDT, CDR2 YYEEEE.

The rearrangement joins TRBV6-1 to TRBJ2-4; D tentatively fits TRBD1 or TRBD2 (5 bases each). V gave up 4 bases and J gave up 4 bases, with 11 bases separating them. The CDR3 sequence is 14 residues long. Germline CDR1 MNHNS, CDR2 SASEGT. The CDR3 region has the DNA TGTGCCAGCAGTGGGGACCGAAATAAAAACATTCAGTACTTC. Residues: CASSGDRNKNIQYF.

The chain links TRBV9 to TRBJ1-1; D might be TRBD1 (6 bases). The CDR3 is 14 residues long. CDR1 is SGDLS and CDR2 is YYNGEE in the germline V gene. V lost 4 bases and J 5 bases, leaving 15 bases between the germline ends. CDR3 in amino acids: CASSPGAPRTEAFF. The CDR3 bases are TGTGCCAGCAGCCCAGGGGCCCCAAGGACTGAAGCTTTCTTT.

The chain carries TRBV9 and TRBJ2-3; D could derive from TRBD1 or TRBD2 (6 bases each). The CDR3 spans 14 residues. Germline V gives CDR1 SGDLS, CDR2 YYNGEE. V lost 0 bases to trimming and J lost 5 bases, with 10 bases between them. The CDR3 here is CASSVGGAKDTQYF. The CDR3 nucleotides read TGTGCCAGCAGCGTAGGGGGGGCGAAAGATACGCAGTATTTT.

V is TRBV7-2 and J is TRBJ2-1, with no clear D. V was trimmed by 0 bases and J by 7 bases, leaving 13 bases between them. CDR1 SGHTA and CDR2 FQGNSA come from the germline V gene. This CDR3 is built from 15 residues. CDR3 sequence: CASSLAIRWGNEQFF. CDR3 coding DNA: TGTGCCAGCAGCTTAGCTATCCGGTGGGGAAATGAGCAGTTCTTC.

The rearrangement joins TRBV28 to TRBJ2-7, with D unclear. Trimming removed 2 bases from V and 0 bases from J, with 5 bases in between. This CDR3 is built from 13 residues. Germline V CDR1 and CDR2: MDHEN, SYDVKM. CDR3 bases: TGTGCCAGCAGTTTAACCTCCTCCTACGAGCAGTACTTC. Protein sequence: CASSLTSSYEQYF.

The chain carries TRBV6-6 and TRBJ2-1; no clear D gene. CDR3 length: 11 residues. The V and J ends lost 4 bases and 7 bases respectively, with 5 bases between them. Germline V CDR1 and CDR2: MNHNY, SVGAGI (reference sequence). Here the CDR3 DNA reads TGTGCCAGCAGTTTTGGAAATGAGCAGTTCTTC. Translated: CASSFGNEQFF.

The table lists this clone with a count of one. V gene TRBV5-6 combines with J gene TRBJ1-3; a possible D gene is TRBD1 (5 bases). Between the trimmed V and J ends, which lost 2 bases and 2 bases, there was a span of 8 bases. This CDR3 is built from 14 residues. The germline gives CDR1 SGHDT, CDR2 YYEEEE. The CDR3 bases are TGTGCCAGCAGCTTCCGGGGGGCTGGAAACACCATATATTTT. Residues: CASSFRGAGNTIYF.

J is TRBJ2-5 and V is TRBV13; D is perhaps TRBD1 or TRBD2 (6 bases each). Germline loops: CDR1 PRHDT, CDR2 FYEKMQ (reference sequence). This CDR3 region has 15 residues. V lost 0 bases and J 5 bases, leaving 13 bases between the germline ends. The CDR3 sequence: CASSLGQGAGETQYF. CDR3 nucleotide sequence: TGTGCCAGCAGCTTAGGACAGGGTGCGGGGGAGACCCAGTACTTC.

The rearrangement links TRBV28 to TRBJ2-7; possibly TRBD1 for D (5 bases). There are 14 residues in the CDR3. Germline V gene sequence: CDR1 MDHEN, CDR2 SYDVKM. Between the trimmed V and J ends, which lost 5 bases and 2 bases, there was a span of 13 bases. Here the CDR3 reads CASSETEPTYEQYF. The CDR3 DNA reads as TGTGCCAGCAGTGAGACAGAACCGACCTACGAGCAGTACTTC.

The rearrangement links TRBV6-5 to TRBJ2-7, with 14 bases aligning to TRBD2. The CDR3 extends over 15 amino acids. V trimming: 5 bases; J trimming: 4 bases; junction bases outside the gene matches: 4. Germline CDR1 and CDR2: MNHEY and SVGAGI. Here the CDR3 reads CASSPGLAGVYEQYF. The DNA of the CDR3 is TGTGCCAGCAGTCCGGGACTAGCGGGAGTGTACGAGCAGTACTTC.

This rearrangement joins TRBV5-5 to TRBJ2-7; 7 nucleotides line up with TRBD2. Germline assignment: CDR1 SGHKS and CDR2 YYEKEE (reference sequence). The CDR3 runs 17 residues. V lost 2 bases and J lost 0; bases outside the gene matches: 11. The CDR3 loop is CASSFQASGVSSYEQYF. Written as DNA, the CDR3 is TGTGCCAGCAGCTTTCAGGCTAGCGGAGTGAGCTCCTACGAGCAGTACTTC.

The V gene is TRBV28, the J gene TRBJ2-7; D is unresolved. The CDR3 runs to 13 residues. Germline CDR1 is MDHEN and CDR2 is SYDVKM. V gave up 1 base and J gave up 3 bases, with 7 bases separating them. The CDR3 region has the DNA TGTGCCAGCAGTTTATCCAGCCTCTACGAGCAGTACTTC. Translated: CASSLSSLYEQYF. Full variable domain (missing parts from reference TRBV28 and TRBJ2-7): DVKVTQSSRYLVKRTGEKVFLECVQDMDHENMFWYRQDPGLGLRLIYFSYDVKMKEKGDIPEGYSVSREKKERFSLILESASTNQTSMYLCASSLSSLYEQYFGPGTRLTVT.

The CDR3 here is CASSSYRGPTPQHF. The CDR3 DNA follows: TGTGCCAGCAGTTCCTACAGGGGCCCGACGCCCCAGCATTTT. V gene TRBV28 combines with J gene TRBJ1-5, with 7 bases that match TRBD1. Looked up from germline, CDR1 is MDHEN and CDR2 is SYDVKM. There are 14 residues in the CDR3. The V gene end was trimmed by 4 bases and the J gene end by 9 bases; junction bases not matched to a gene: 9.

V gene TRBV9 combines with J gene TRBJ2-1; TRBD2 aligns across 11 bases. The CDR3 extends over 20 amino acids. Germline values: CDR1 SGDLS, CDR2 YYNGEE. The V and J ends lost 4 bases and 0 bases, in that order; junction bases with no gene match: 15. The CDR3 protein is CASSPRGGGSGRGSYNEQFF. In DNA, the CDR3 is TGTGCCAGCAGCCCGAGAGGGGGGGGTAGCGGGAGGGGCTCCTACAATGAGCAGTTCTTC.

The chain carries TRBV28 and TRBJ2-5; perhaps TRBD1 as D (5 bases). Germline values: CDR1 MDHEN, CDR2 SYDVKM. V lost 3 bases and J 5 bases, leaving 13 bases between the germline ends. This CDR3 contains 14 residues. The CDR3 bases are TGTGCCAGCAGTTTGGCGCAGGGTCAGGAGACCCAGTACTTC. It codes for CASSLAQGQETQYF.

This clone was counted once. This chain uses TRBV15 with TRBJ1-5; TRBD1 matches at 9 bases. CDR1 and CDR2 from the germline V gene are LNHNV and YYDKDF (reference sequence). This CDR3 contains 14 residues. J was trimmed by 6 bases and V by 3 bases; bases with no gene match: 3. The CDR3 sequence is CATSRRTGVQPQHF. The CDR3 nucleotides read TGTGCCACCAGCAGGCGGACAGGGGTTCAGCCCCAGCATTTT.

V gene TRBV5-1 combines with J gene TRBJ2-1, with D tentatively TRBD1 or TRBD2 (5 bases each). The CDR3 covers 16 residues. V shed 3 bases and J shed 2 bases, with 15 bases lying between them. Germline CDR1 SGHRS, CDR2 YFSETQ. The CDR3 region is CASSSLGAGPYNEQFF. The CDR3 bases are TGCGCCAGCAGCTCCCTCGGGGCAGGGCCCTACAATGAGCAGTTCTTC.

V usage is TRBV27 and J usage is TRBJ2-7, with TRBD2 matching over 9 bases. CDR3 length: 15 residues. Germline trimming cut 7 bases from V and 1 base from J; bases unmatched to any gene: 8. The germline CDR1 and CDR2 sequences are MNHEY and SMNVEV (reference sequence). The CDR3 DNA is TGTGCCAGCAAAATGACTAGCGGACCTTCCTACGAGCAGTACTTC. Its protein product is CASKMTSGPSYEQYF.

This clone was recorded only once. V and J are TRBV7-9 and TRBJ2-5; D is undetermined. This CDR3 is 13 amino acids long. The V gene lost 4 bases and the J gene lost 1 base, with 7 bases spanning the gap. Germline V gives CDR1 SEHNR, CDR2 FQNEAQ (reference sequence). The CDR3 loop is CASSYVAQETQYF. Here the CDR3 DNA reads TGTGCCAGCAGCTACGTGGCCCAAGAGACCCAGTACTTC.

This clone has a handful of counts. The V gene is TRBV28, the J gene TRBJ1-4; D remains unclear. Germline CDR1 MDHEN, CDR2 SYDVKM. The CDR3 loop spans 15 amino acids. Trimming left V 5 bases short and J 1 base short, with 11 bases between. CDR3 region: CASSQPPLTNEKLFF. Written as DNA, the CDR3 is TGTGCCAGCAGTCAGCCTCCCTTAACTAATGAAAAACTGTTTTTT.

V is TRBV9 and J is TRBJ1-1, with a possible D match to TRBD1 (5 bases). CDR3 length: 13 amino acids. The ends were cut back, 4 bases at V and 5 bases at J, with 12 bases in the middle. Germline lookup yields CDR1 SGDLS and CDR2 YYNGEE. The CDR3 bases are TGTGCCAGCAGCCCTCGGGGGAATACTGAAGCTTTCTTT. It codes for CASSPRGNTEAFF.